These 26 T cell receptor beta chains share one sample of origin, sequenced in a study of T cell repertoires in ileal Crohn's disease. Method: immunoSEQ multiplex PCR; TCRdb's copy keeps in-frame clones and lacks some. Of 4,800 or so clones listed, about 81% are singletons. The sequencing sample was made of ileal tissue. These receptors were obtained from an adult with Crohn's disease.

The chain uses TRBV11-3 and TRBJ1-1; possibly TRBD1 for D (5 bases). From germline, CDR1 is SGHNT and CDR2 YENEEA. V was pared by 5 bases and J by 3 bases, with 10 bases between. The CDR3 contains 13 residues. The CDR3 coding sequence is TGTGCCAGCAGCCATTACAGGTACACTGAAGCTTTCTTT. Translating gives CASSHYRYTEAFF.

This clone was detected only a few times. V usage is TRBV20-1 and J usage is TRBJ2-1; D uncertain. V dropped 6 bases and J dropped 3 bases, with 6 bases sitting between them. Germline CDR1 is DFQATT and CDR2 is SNEGSKA (reference sequence). This CDR3 is 11 amino acids long. The CDR3 sequence: CSASIYNEQFF. The CDR3 DNA reads as TGCAGTGCATCAATCTACAATGAGCAGTTCTTC.

V gene TRBV6-5 combines with J gene TRBJ1-1, with 8 bases that match TRBD1. The J segment lost 9 bases and the V segment lost 0 bases, leaving 9 bases of the junction unmatched. The CDR3 loop spans 15 amino acids. In germline, CDR1 is MNHEY, CDR2 SVGAGI. CDR3 bases: TGTGCCAGCAGTTACTCCCAGGGGGCGCGGCAGAAAGCTTTCTTT. Amino acids: CASSYSQGARQKAFF.

This CDR3 is CASSQSLVDTQYF. CDR3 coding DNA: TGTGCCAGCAGCCAAAGCCTGGTCGATACGCAGTATTTT. The V call is TRBV14, the J call TRBJ2-3; D is unclear. The CDR3 is 13 amino acids. V was shortened by 2 bases and J by 6 bases, with 9 bases between the two germline ends. CDR1 is SGHDN and CDR2 is FVKESK in the germline V gene.

The chain combines TRBV4-1 with TRBJ1-4, with D maybe TRBD1 (5 bases). V lost 6 bases and J lost 4, with 15 bases in between. Germline V gene lookup returns CDR1 MGHRA and CDR2 YSYEKL. There are 15 residues in the CDR3. The CDR3 here is CASRLGGAGNEKLFF. CDR3 in DNA: TGCGCCAGCAGGCTTGGAGGGGCGGGTAATGAAAAACTGTTTTTT.

V and J are TRBV6-5 and TRBJ1-2; D gene ambiguous. Germline V CDR1 and CDR2: MNHEY, SVGAGI. Between the trimmed V and J ends, which lost 0 bases and 8 bases, there was a span of 13 bases. This CDR3 comprises 14 residues. In DNA form, the CDR3 reads TGTGCCAGCAGTTACTCGAGTTCATTTAAGGGCTACACCTTC. Amino acid sequence: CASSYSSSFKGYTF.

The gene calls are TRBV28 and TRBJ1-3; D remains ambiguous. This CDR3 is built from 16 residues. V was cut by 5 bases and J by 0 bases, with 14 bases left in between. The germline V gene encodes CDR1 MDHEN and CDR2 SYDVKM. The CDR3 is CASSLPPGLSGNTIYF. The CDR3 DNA follows: TGTGCCAGCAGTCTCCCGCCGGGTCTCTCTGGAAACACCATATATTTT.

The chain joins TRBV4-2 to TRBJ2-3, with 9 bases matching TRBD2. V was clipped by 0 bases and J by 6 bases; unmatched bases: 10. The germline V gene encodes CDR1 LGHNA and CDR2 YNFKEQ. The CDR3 totals 17 residues. The CDR3, as DNA: TGTGCCAGCAGCCAAGAAATTAGGCGGGGGGGACGGGATACGCAGTATTTT. It encodes CASSQEIRRGGRDTQYF.

With respect to this clone: An end of the junction differs from the germline gene, which may be a read error. The chain is built from TRBV2 and TRBJ2-7; 11 bases match TRBD2. Germline CDR1 reads SNHLY; CDR2 reads FYNNEI. CDR3 length: 14 residues. DNA for the CDR3: TGTGCCAGTAAAGTAGCGGGGGGGCCTAATTTTAGGTTCTTC. Its protein is CASKVAGGPNFRFF.

The CDR3 DNA is TGTGCCAGCAGCCTCGGTGGAGGCGCCATGAACACTGAAGCTTTCTTT. This encodes CASSLGGGAMNTEAFF. The chain recombines TRBV5-4 with TRBJ1-1; no firm D call. The germline V and J ends were trimmed by 4 bases and 0 bases, with 16 bases remaining between them. Germline CDR1 and CDR2: SGHNT and YYREEE (reference sequence). CDR3 length: 16 amino acids.

This sequence joins TRBV7-2 and TRBJ2-5, with D tentatively TRBD1 (6 bases). There are 15 residues in the CDR3. Trimming left V 1 base short and J 5 bases short, with 14 bases between. Germline V lookup: CDR1 SGHTA, CDR2 FQGNSA. The CDR3 sequence is CASSLDTAGVETQYF. The CDR3 coding sequence is TGTGCCAGCAGCTTAGACACGGCAGGGGTCGAGACCCAGTACTTC. Full variable domain (outside the CDR3, taken from reference TRBV7-2 and TRBJ2-5): GAGVSQSPSNKVTEKGKDVELRCDPISGHTALYWYRQSLGQGLEFLIYFQGNSAPDKSGLPSDRFSAERTGGSVSTLTIQRTQQEDSAVYLCASSLDTAGVETQYFGPGTRLLVL.

The rearrangement links TRBV6-4 to TRBJ1-1; D call uncertain. The CDR3 is made up of 11 amino acids. V was shortened by 8 bases and J by 2 bases, with 6 bases between the two germline ends. Germline loops: CDR1 MRHNA, CDR2 SNTAGT. CDR3 protein: CASPVNTEAFF. CDR3 in DNA: TGTGCCAGCCCGGTTAACACTGAAGCTTTCTTT.

A single count supports this clone. This chain connects TRBV7-9 to TRBJ2-7; D is ambiguous. This CDR3 region has 12 residues. V was cut by 5 bases and J by 6 bases, with 11 bases left in between. Germline V lookup: CDR1 SEHNR, CDR2 FQNEAQ (reference sequence). CDR3 bases: TGTGCCAGCAGCCCTTACAGTGCCGAGCAGTACTTC. It is translated as CASSPYSAEQYF. Full variable domain (remainder filled in from reference TRBV7-9 and TRBJ2-7): DTGVSQNPRHKITKRGQNVTFRCDPISEHNRLYWYRQTLGQGPEFLTYFQNEAQLEKSRLLSDRFSAERPKGSFSTLEIQRTEQGDSAMYLCASSPYSAEQYFGPGTRLTVT.

This chain links TRBV11-2 with TRBJ2-1; 8 bases align to TRBD2. Losses at the gene ends were 1 base for V and 9 bases for J; bases not matched to a gene: 5. Per germline, CDR1 SGHAT and CDR2 FQNNGV. The CDR3 loop spans 14 amino acids. The CDR3 DNA sequence: TGTGCCAGCAGCTTAGCGGGGGGGCCGGGTGAGCAGTTCTTC. Translation gives CASSLAGGPGEQFF.

This chain links TRBV28 with TRBJ1-1, with 9 positions matching TRBD1. CDR1 and CDR2 (germline): MDHEN, SYDVKM. The CDR3 runs to 14 residues. J lost 5 bases, V lost 8 bases, and 9 bases had no gene match. CDR3 DNA: TGTGCCAGCCGTGGACAGGGGAGGGGTACTGAAGCTTTCTTT. It specifies CASRGQGRGTEAFF.

This clone was observed a few times. This chain links TRBV2 with TRBJ1-1; D remains unclear. There are 13 residues in the CDR3. V dropped 1 base and J dropped 7 bases, with 10 bases sitting between them. Germline-derived CDR1 and CDR2 are SNHLY and FYNNEI. As DNA, the CDR3 is TGTGCCAGCAGTGAAGAAGTAGCGATTGAAGCTTTCTTT. Protein product: CASSEEVAIEAFF. Full variable domain (rest looked up from reference TRBV2 and TRBJ1-1): EPEVTQTPSHQVTQMGQEVILRCVPISNHLYFYWYRQILGQKVEFLVSFYNNEISEKSEIFDDQFSVERPDGSNFTLKIRSTKLEDSAMYFCASSEEVAIEAFFGQGTRLTVV.

V is TRBV5-1 and J is TRBJ2-1; D is unclear. The CDR3 extends over 15 amino acids. V was cut by 2 bases and J by 0 bases, with 9 bases left in between. Germline loops: CDR1 SGHRS, CDR2 YFSETQ. CDR3 coding DNA: TGCGCCAGCAGCTTTACACAGAGCTCCTACAATGAGCAGTTCTTC. Translating it yields CASSFTQSSYNEQFF. The whole variable domain, filled in from reference TRBV5-1 and TRBJ2-1, reads KAGVTQTPRYLIKTRGQQVTLSCSPISGHRSVSWYQQTPGQGLQFLFEYFSETQRNKGNFPGRFSGRQFSNSRSEMNVSTLELGDSALYLCASSFTQSSYNEQFFGPGTRLTVL.

The rearrangement links TRBV6-5 to TRBJ1-5, with 7 bases that match TRBD1. CDR1 and CDR2 from the germline V gene are MNHEY and SVGAGI. The V segment lost 9 bases and the J segment 3 bases; nucleotides outside the gene matches: 5. This CDR3 region has 13 residues. The CDR3 protein is CASSGTDNQPQHF. CDR3 sequence (DNA): TGTGCCAGTTCCGGGACAGACAATCAGCCCCAGCATTTT.

This chain joins TRBV7-2 and TRBJ2-1; 9 positions match TRBD2. V trimming: 8 bases; J trimming: 7 bases; junction bases outside the gene matches: 12. The germline gives CDR1 SGHTA, CDR2 FQGNSA. The CDR3 is 15 amino acids. In DNA form, the CDR3 reads TGTGCCAGCCGCCGTACCGCGGGGGGGCGAAATGAGCAGTTCTTC. It encodes CASRRTAGGRNEQFF.

The chain joins TRBV19 to TRBJ1-5; the match to TRBD1 covers 9 bases. The CDR3 loop spans 16 amino acids. Per the germline V gene, CDR1 is LNHDA and CDR2 is SQIVND (reference sequence). The J segment lost 3 bases and the V segment lost 5 bases, leaving 8 bases of the junction unmatched. The CDR3 loop is CASSPRTGAYNQPQHF. The CDR3 bases are TGTGCCAGTAGTCCCCGGACAGGGGCGTACAATCAGCCCCAGCATTTT.

V is TRBV6-1 and J is TRBJ1-1; unclear D gene. CDR1 is MNHNS and CDR2 is SASEGT in the germline V gene. The CDR3 runs 12 residues. V lost 6 bases to trimming and J lost 7 bases, with 12 bases between them. The CDR3 protein is CASRDSGFEAFF. The CDR3 DNA sequence: TGTGCCAGCAGGGACTCAGGATTTGAAGCTTTCTTT.

This chain links TRBV28 with TRBJ2-7, with no clear D. There are 11 residues in the CDR3. Germline-derived CDR1 and CDR2 are MDHEN and SYDVKM. V lost 6 bases, J lost 6 bases, and 9 bases lay in between. CDR3 nucleotide sequence: TGTGCCAGCAGCCCCGGAGCCGAGCAGTACTTC. Its protein is CASSPGAEQYF.

This sequence joins TRBV4-3 and TRBJ1-1; possible D gene TRBD1, 5 bases. CDR1 is LGHNA and CDR2 is YSLEER in the germline V gene. Trimming cost V 2 bases and J 3 bases, with 22 bases left between them. The CDR3 covers 18 residues. The CDR3 here is CASSQRRTKLKDYTEAFF. The CDR3 DNA reads as TGCGCCAGCAGCCAACGGCGGACAAAGTTAAAAGACTACACTGAAGCTTTCTTT.

This clone occurred a few times. The V call is TRBV7-9, the J call TRBJ1-3; unclear D gene. Germline V gene sequence: CDR1 SEHNR, CDR2 FQNEAQ (reference sequence). The V end lost 1 base, the J end lost 9 bases, and 10 bases lay between the germline ends. CDR3 length: 13 amino acids. The CDR3 region is CASSLGGLSTIYF. Written as DNA, the CDR3 is TGTGCCAGCAGCTTAGGAGGTCTATCCACCATATATTTT.

The chain links TRBV15 to TRBJ2-3; weak D call: TRBD1 (6 bases). Trimming cost V 3 bases and J 6 bases, with 13 bases left between them. CDR1 LNHNV and CDR2 YYDKDF come from the germline V gene (reference sequence). The CDR3 extends over 14 amino acids. Here the CDR3 reads CATSRDRPQDTQYF. CDR3 nucleotide sequence: TGTGCCACCAGCAGGGACAGACCCCAGGATACGCAGTATTTT.

The chain employs TRBV7-6 and TRBJ2-1, with TRBD2 matching 7 bases. In germline, CDR1 is SGHVS, CDR2 FNYEAQ. The V segment lost 0 bases and the J segment 6 bases; nucleotides outside the gene matches: 11. The CDR3 extends over 17 amino acids. The CDR3 DNA follows: TGTGCCAGCAGCTTAGCGTGGGCTAGCGGACCTACCAATGAGCAGTTCTTC. Translating gives CASSLAWASGPTNEQFF.